Listed here are 23 T cell receptor beta chains from one sample, sequenced in a study of T cells in Graves' hyperthyroidism and ophthalmopathy. The source material, RNA transcripts, was used to amplify TCR beta CDR3 regions. TCR CDR3 underwent first-round RT-PCR with the HTBI primer set. TCRdb re-derived calls from the multiplex PCR reads in MiXCR, one entry per CDR3 protein. This table has 300,000 or so distinct CDR3 sequences, around a sixth appearing once. Sequenced: blood. All receptors come from a woman in her fifties or sixties with Graves' hyperthyroidism.

This clonotype came up a few times. CDR3 region: CASSFAGTACTYEQYF. The CDR3 DNA follows: TGTGCCAGCAGCTTTGCCGGGACAGCTTGCACCTACGAGCAGTACTTC. The chain recombines TRBV11-2 with TRBJ2-7, with TRBD1 identical over 7 bases. V dropped 3 bases and J dropped 2; count of bases not matched to a gene: 10. The CDR3 sequence is 16 residues long. Germline assignment: CDR1 SGHAT and CDR2 FQNNGV.

This clonotype showed up just a few times. The chain uses TRBV28 and TRBJ1-1, with a possible D match to TRBD1 (6 bases). V was trimmed by 3 bases and J by 1 base, leaving 12 bases between them. The CDR3 sequence is 15 residues long. Germline CDR1 MDHEN, CDR2 SYDVKM. CDR3 sequence: CASSLEGGGNTEAFF. Written as DNA, the CDR3 is TGTGCCAGCAGTTTGGAGGGGGGTGGGAACACTGAAGCTTTCTTT. Full variable domain (remainder filled in from reference TRBV28 and TRBJ1-1): DVKVTQSSRYLVKRTGEKVFLECVQDMDHENMFWYRQDPGLGLRLIYFSYDVKMKEKGDIPEGYSVSREKKERFSLILESASTNQTSMYLCASSLEGGGNTEAFFGQGTRLTVV.

This clonotype has at least ten counts. The V gene is TRBV6-1, the J gene TRBJ2-5; D unresolved. The length of the CDR3 is 15 residues. CDR1 is MNHNS and CDR2 is SASEGT in the germline V gene. Trimming removed 2 bases at V and 0 bases at J, with 10 bases between. DNA for the CDR3: TGTGCCAGCAGTGAATTCGGCTTGTACCAAGAGACCCAGTACTTC. Amino acid sequence: CASSEFGLYQETQYF.

The chain combines TRBV6-5 with TRBJ1-5, with D unresolved. The CDR3 runs to 15 residues. V lost 1 base, J lost 0 bases, and 7 bases lay in between. Germline loops: CDR1 MNHEY, CDR2 SVGAGI. The CDR3 loop reads CASSYYSVSNQPQHF. DNA of the CDR3: TGTGCCAGCAGTTACTACTCAGTTAGCAATCAGCCCCAGCATTTT.

This clonotype was detected a few times. The V and J genes are TRBV19 and TRBJ2-6; TRBD1 aligns across 7 bases. J was trimmed by 0 bases and V by 2 bases; bases with no gene match: 7. There are 18 residues in the CDR3. In germline, CDR1 is LNHDA, CDR2 SQIVND (reference sequence). The CDR3 spells CASSIWDSRVSGANVLTF. In DNA, the CDR3 is TGTGCCAGTAGTATATGGGACAGTCGAGTCTCTGGGGCCAACGTCCTGACTTTC.

This clonotype was detected many times. The chain is built from TRBV30 and TRBJ1-2; D unclear. The CDR3 has 13 amino acids. Germline V CDR1 and CDR2: GTSNPN, SVGIG (reference sequence). Trimming took off 0 bases at V and 3 bases at J, with 8 bases between the two ends. CDR3 amino acids: CAWSVSGDYGYTF. The CDR3 DNA reads TGTGCCTGGAGTGTAAGCGGGGACTATGGCTACACCTTC.

This clonotype has at least ten counts. This chain joins TRBV2 and TRBJ2-5, with 7 bases fitting TRBD1. V shed 1 base and J 1 base; nucleotides not matched to a gene: 3. Germline CDR1 SNHLY, CDR2 FYNNEI. The CDR3 extends over 15 amino acids. In DNA, the CDR3 is TGTGCCAGCAGTGAAGACAGGGGTATCCAAGAGACCCAGTACTTC. As protein: CASSEDRGIQETQYF.

A few counts support this clonotype. V and J are TRBV19 and TRBJ2-3; 10 bases are shared with TRBD2. Germline V lookup: CDR1 LNHDA, CDR2 SQIVND (reference sequence). This CDR3 has 15 residues. Losses at the gene ends were 4 bases for V and 6 bases for J; bases not matched to a gene: 7. The CDR3 reads CASSRTSGTSDTQYF. DNA for the CDR3: TGTGCCAGTAGTAGAACTAGCGGGACCTCGGATACGCAGTATTTT.

The gene calls are TRBV20-1 and TRBJ1-1, with D perhaps TRBD1 (5 bases). The CDR3 covers 14 residues. CDR1 is DFQATT and CDR2 is SNEGSKA in the germline V gene (reference sequence). The V and J ends lost 3 bases and 0 bases respectively, with 11 bases between them. The CDR3 loop reads CSASRGPLNTEAFF. The CDR3 nucleotides read TGCAGTGCTAGTCGGGGACCCTTGAACACTGAAGCTTTCTTT.

This clonotype was counted only a few times. The rearrangement uses TRBV12-3 or TRBV12-4 and TRBJ1-2; D is possibly TRBD1 (5 bases). Deletions cut 5 bases from V and 5 bases from J, with 18 bases between. The CDR3 runs 15 residues. The CDR3 spells CASSTRQTIGYGYTF. The CDR3 region has the DNA TGTGCCAGCAGTACCAGACAGACAATTGGGTATGGCTACACCTTC.

This clonotype appeared many times. V gene TRBV3-1 combines with J gene TRBJ1-2; 7 bases fit TRBD1. This CDR3 spans 14 amino acids. With V trimmed by 0 bases and J by 6 bases, 4 bases remained unmatched. Germline V CDR1 and CDR2: LGHDT, YNNKEL (reference sequence). The CDR3 sequence is CASSQEQGTNGYTF. CDR3 coding DNA: TGTGCCAGCAGCCAAGAACAGGGGACGAATGGCTACACCTTC.

V is TRBV6-5 and J is TRBJ2-7; 7 nucleotides align to TRBD2. The J segment lost 4 bases and the V segment lost 0 bases, leaving 6 bases of the junction unmatched. The CDR3 is 15 residues long. Germline V gene lookup returns CDR1 MNHEY and CDR2 SVGAGI. This CDR3 is CASSYSGREGYEQYV. DNA of the CDR3: TGTGCCAGCAGTTACTCGGGGAGGGAAGGGTACGAGCAGTACGTC.

At least ten counts were recorded for this clonotype. This rearrangement joins TRBV12-3 or TRBV12-4 to TRBJ1-3; D may be TRBD1 (5 bases). The CDR3 is 15 residues long. V lost 1 base, J lost 2 bases, and 9 bases lay in between. CDR3 sequence (DNA): TGTGCCAGCAGTTTAGGGGTAGGGGCTGGAAACACCATATATTTT. It translates to CASSLGVGAGNTIYF.

A remark on this clonotype: This clone may be a read error of a much larger clone one base away. This chain links TRBV5-8 with TRBJ1-3; 9 bases fit TRBD1. The germline V gene encodes CDR1 SGHTS and CDR2 YDEGEE. This CDR3 contains 16 residues. V was pared by 5 bases and J by 1 base, with 7 bases of the junction left unmatched. The CDR3: CASRFGQGYSGNTIYF. DNA of the CDR3: TGTGCCAGCAGGTTCGGACAGGGGTATTCTGGAAACACCATATATTTT.

With regard to this clonotype: This may be a read error: a much more frequent sequence differs by one nucleotide. It is likely a read error, because the conserved phenylalanine at the end of the CDR3 is missing. The chain has TRBV20-1 and TRBJ1-2; no clear D. Germline CDR1 DFQATT, CDR2 SNEGSKA (reference sequence). The CDR3 runs to 13 residues. V lost 0 bases to trimming and J lost 7 bases, with 12 bases between them. CDR3 coding DNA: TGCAGTGCTAGAGATAAAGCGCAAGCTGGCTACACCCTC. Protein sequence: CSARDKAQAGYTL.

The chain has TRBV5-4 and TRBJ2-1; a weak D match, TRBD2 (5 bases). V lost 6 bases to trimming and J lost 5 bases, with 18 bases between them. CDR3 length equals 15 residues. The V gene's germline CDR1 is SGHNT and CDR2 YYREEE (reference sequence). This CDR3 is CASNPSGNPNNEQFF. The CDR3 DNA is TGTGCCAGCAACCCATCCGGGAACCCTAACAATGAGCAGTTCTTC.

The sample holds many counts of this clonotype. The chain joins TRBV30 to TRBJ2-7, with D maybe TRBD2 (5 bases). The germline gives CDR1 GTSNPN, CDR2 SVGIG (reference sequence). The V and J ends lost 5 bases and 1 base respectively, with 9 bases between them. CDR3 length equals 12 residues. The CDR3 DNA sequence: TGTGCCTGGGGGAGAGGGTCCTACGAGCAGTACTTC. It is translated as CAWGRGSYEQYF. The full variable domain, with the rest looked up from reference TRBV30 and TRBJ2-7, is SQTIHQWPATLVQPVGSPLSLECTVEGTSNPNLYWYRQAAGRGLQLLFYSVGIGQISSEVPQNLSASRPQDRQFILSSKKLLLSDSGFYLCAWGRGSYEQYFGPGTRLTVT.

This clonotype occurred a few times. This chain joins TRBV10-3 and TRBJ2-5, with D uncertain. Trimming shortened V by 9 bases and J by 5 bases, and 13 bases separated the two germline ends. This CDR3 has 12 residues. Germline assignment: CDR1 ENHRY and CDR2 SYGVKD. Here the CDR3 reads CAMVLIGETQYF. The CDR3 DNA is TGTGCCATGGTCCTCATTGGGGAGACCCAGTACTTC.

This clonotype was seen ten or more times. The genes are TRBV20-1 and TRBJ2-7, with 7 bases lining up with TRBD1. This CDR3 contains 15 residues. Trimming at V came to 2 bases and at J to 7 bases, leaving 14 bases not matched to a gene. CDR1 and CDR2 from the germline V gene are DFQATT and SNEGSKA (reference sequence). The CDR3: CSARRTGEQSGEQYF. CDR3 nucleotides: TGCAGTGCTAGAAGGACAGGCGAACAATCGGGGGAGCAGTACTTC.

This clonotype came up a few times. The genes are TRBV11-2 and TRBJ2-1; tentatively, D is TRBD2 (6 bases). V lost 4 bases and J lost 7, with 14 bases in between. This CDR3 is 14 amino acids long. Germline V gene sequence: CDR1 SGHAT, CDR2 FQNNGV. CDR3 coding DNA: TGTGCCAGCAGCTCGGGACTGCCCGGAAATGAGCAGTTCTTC. Its translation is CASSSGLPGNEQFF.

This clonotype was counted between two and nine times. The chain is built from TRBV6-2 or TRBV6-3 and TRBJ1-2, with D possibly TRBD1 on 5 matching bases. Germline CDR1 MNHEY, CDR2 SVGEGT. The ends were cut back, 2 bases at V and 8 bases at J, with 18 bases in the middle. This CDR3 is 15 amino acids long. The CDR3 DNA reads TGTGCCAGCAGTTACAAACGGGACGGCCAGGAGGGCTACACCTTC. Translating it yields CASSYKRDGQEGYTF.

This clonotype was counted a few times. The chain recombines TRBV30 with TRBJ2-1; possibly TRBD1 for D (6 bases). This CDR3 is 12 amino acids long. Germline V gene lookup returns CDR1 GTSNPN and CDR2 SVGIG (reference sequence). The germline V and J ends were trimmed by 0 bases and 13 bases, with 13 bases remaining between them. CDR3 region: CAWSVLFRGQFF. The CDR3 DNA reads as TGTGCCTGGAGTGTACTATTCAGGGGTCAGTTCTTC. The full variable domain, with the rest looked up from reference TRBV30 and TRBJ2-1, is SQTIHQWPATLVQPVGSPLSLECTVEGTSNPNLYWYRQAAGRGLQLLFYSVGIGQISSEVPQNLSASRPQDRQFILSSKKLLLSDSGFYLCAWSVLFRGQFFGPGTRLTVL.

This clonotype has ten or more counts. The V and J genes are TRBV5-1 and TRBJ1-2, with D tentatively TRBD1 (6 bases). The CDR3 runs 12 residues. Germline CDR1 reads SGHRS; CDR2 reads YFSETQ. With 5 bases removed from V and 8 bases from J, the gap between germline ends came to 13 bases. CDR3 in amino acids: CASSYDRSGYTF. CDR3 nucleotides: TGCGCCAGCAGTTACGACAGGTCGGGCTACACCTTC.